The 23 T cell receptor beta chains given below trace back to one sample, sequenced in a study of cytomegalovirus exposure and HLA in healthy donors. Primers for the PCR totalled 60 Vbeta and 13 Jbeta. Here immunoSEQ multiplex PCR was the method, and the copy in TCRdb shows in-frame clones only, minus some. The data show some 180,000 clones, with more than 60% seen just once and 1.4% held by the top ten. The specimen was PBMCs. These receptors all stem from a young man in good health and CMV-seronegative.

The CDR3 nucleotides read TGTGCCAGCGGGTCTAGCGGGAGCCACGAGCAGTACTTC. This sequence encodes CASGSSGSHEQYF. This sequence joins TRBV7-9 and TRBJ2-7, with TRBD2 matching over 10 bases. The CDR3 is made up of 13 amino acids. Germline assignment: CDR1 SEHNR and CDR2 FQNEAQ (reference sequence). The trim removed 8 bases at V and 5 bases at J, leaving 6 bases unmatched.

The V gene is TRBV30, the J gene TRBJ2-1, with D tentatively TRBD2 (5 bases). The CDR3 consists of 11 residues. The V end lost 4 bases, the J end lost 9 bases, and 10 bases lay between the germline ends. In germline, CDR1 is GTSNPN, CDR2 SVGIG (reference sequence). CDR3 amino acids: CAWTRASEQFF. The CDR3 DNA is TGTGCCTGGACGCGGGCCAGTGAGCAGTTCTTC.

The chain uses TRBV5-1 and TRBJ2-3; 11 nucleotides agree with TRBD2. Per the germline V gene, CDR1 is SGHRS and CDR2 is YFSETQ. The CDR3 is 16 residues long. V lost 4 bases to trimming and J lost 0 bases; unmatched junction nucleotides: 4. CDR3 in amino acids: CASSASGRTSTDTQYF. The CDR3 bases are TGCGCCAGCAGCGCTAGCGGGAGGACTAGCACAGATACGCAGTATTTT.

The chain uses TRBV5-1 and TRBJ2-1; D call uncertain. Per the germline V gene, CDR1 is SGHRS and CDR2 is YFSETQ. This CDR3 region has 14 residues. V was trimmed by 7 bases and J by 0 bases, leaving 11 bases between them. CDR3 sequence reads: CASHPATSYNEQFF. Written as DNA, the CDR3 is TGCGCCAGCCATCCTGCTACCTCCTACAATGAGCAGTTCTTC.

The rearrangement joins TRBV4-1 to TRBJ2-3, with 12 bases identical to TRBD1. The CDR3 is made up of 16 amino acids. CDR1 is MGHRA, CDR2 YSYEKL, per germline. The V and J ends lost 6 bases and 5 bases, in that order; junction bases with no gene match: 9. CDR3 DNA: TGCGCCAGCAGACACCTAGGGACAGGGGGCCGAGATACGCAGTATTTT. Amino acids: CASRHLGTGGRDTQYF.

The chain is built from TRBV6-1 and TRBJ1-5; possible D gene TRBD1, 5 bases. This CDR3 has 13 residues. V lost 3 bases and J lost 9, with 12 bases in between. In germline, CDR1 is MNHNS, CDR2 SASEGT. CDR3 DNA sequence: TGTGCCAGCAGTGAGCAACAACAGGCGCCCCAGCATTTT. Translating it yields CASSEQQQAPQHF.

This clone has only a few counts. Other DNA sequences within the sample encode an identical CDR3. The genes are TRBV18 and TRBJ1-2, with D tentatively TRBD1 (5 bases). This CDR3 spans 15 amino acids. Per the germline V gene, CDR1 is KGHSH and CDR2 is LQKENI. Trimming pared 3 bases from V and 0 bases from J, leaving 11 bases between. CDR3: CASSPGGSTNYGYTF. As DNA, the CDR3 is TGTGCCAGCTCACCGGGGGGATCTACTAACTATGGCTACACCTTC.

The J gene is TRBJ2-1, the V gene TRBV10-3; 15 nucleotides agree with TRBD2. Germline trimming cut 4 bases from V and 1 base from J; bases unmatched to any gene: 8. Per the germline V gene, CDR1 is ENHRY and CDR2 is SYGVKD. The CDR3 has 19 residues. CDR3 protein: CAISGAGLAGGPSYNEQFF. The CDR3 bases are TGTGCCATCAGTGGCGCCGGACTAGCGGGAGGGCCTTCCTACAATGAGCAGTTCTTC.

This clone was found a few times. One end of the junction does not line up with germline, which may come from a read error. J is TRBJ1-1 and V is TRBV6-1, with 7 positions matching TRBD1. Germline assignment: CDR1 MNHNS and CDR2 SASEGT. This CDR3 has 13 amino acids. The CDR3 DNA follows: TGTGCCAGCAAAGACAGGGTGAATACTGAAGCTTTCTTT. Its translation: CASKDRVNTEAFF.

The chain is built from TRBV13 and TRBJ2-1, with 13 bases fitting TRBD2. Germline CDR1 and CDR2: PRHDT and FYEKMQ (reference sequence). V shed 5 bases and J 4 bases; nucleotides not matched to a gene: 5. The CDR3 length is 16 residues. CDR3 in amino acids: CASSAPGLAGYNEQFF. CDR3 DNA sequence: TGTGCCAGCAGCGCCCCGGGACTAGCGGGATACAATGAGCAGTTCTTC.

The gene calls are TRBV9 and TRBJ2-3; D might be TRBD2 (6 bases). With 2 bases removed from V and 2 bases from J, the gap between germline ends came to 12 bases. The germline gives CDR1 SGDLS, CDR2 YYNGEE. The CDR3 contains 15 residues. The CDR3 here is CASSVGTSNTDTQYF. CDR3 nucleotides: TGTGCCAGCAGCGTTGGGACTTCCAACACAGATACGCAGTATTTT.

The genes are TRBV5-6 and TRBJ2-4; 9 bases fit TRBD1. CDR3 size: 14 residues. CDR1 is SGHDT, CDR2 YYEEEE, per germline. The V and J ends lost 5 bases and 8 bases, in that order; junction bases with no gene match: 8. The CDR3 is CASSRPGQGHIQYF. The CDR3 bases are TGTGCCAGCAGTCGACCGGGACAGGGACACATTCAGTACTTC.

V and J are TRBV7-6 and TRBJ2-5, with D uncertain. The CDR3 loop spans 13 amino acids. V dropped 3 bases and J dropped 2 bases, with 7 bases sitting between them. Germline CDR1 is SGHVS and CDR2 is FNYEAQ. CDR3 in DNA: TGTGCCAGCAGCTTTACTGCTCAAGAGACCCAGTACTTC. Protein sequence: CASSFTAQETQYF.

The chain carries TRBV15 and TRBJ2-3; D might be TRBD2 (5 bases). The CDR3 has 16 residues. CDR1 and CDR2 from the germline V gene are LNHNV and YYDKDF (reference sequence). Trimming removed 0 bases from V and 1 base from J, with 11 bases in between. The CDR3: CATSRDEGWGTDTQYF. The DNA for the CDR3 is TGTGCCACCAGCAGAGATGAGGGTTGGGGCACAGATACGCAGTATTTT.

This chain uses TRBV4-2 with TRBJ2-3; D might be TRBD2 (6 bases). Germline V CDR1 and CDR2: LGHNA, YNFKEQ. Between the trimmed V and J ends, which lost 2 bases and 0 bases, there was a span of 36 bases. The CDR3 spans 24 residues. CDR3 sequence: CASSQLTPTPKTSPLTTSTDTQYF. In nucleotides, the CDR3 is TGTGCCAGCAGCCAACTGACCCCCACACCAAAGACTAGTCCTCTCACTACTAGCACAGATACGCAGTATTTT.

The chain uses TRBV5-4 and TRBJ2-7; 15 bases fit TRBD2. The CDR3 totals 15 residues. V lost 4 bases to trimming and J lost 5 bases; unmatched junction nucleotides: 4. CDR1 SGHNT and CDR2 YYREEE come from the germline V gene (reference sequence). The CDR3 DNA sequence: TGTGCCAGCAGCGGGACTAGCGGGAGGCATGACGAGCAGTACTTC. Its translation: CASSGTSGRHDEQYF. The variable domain in full, completed from reference TRBV5-4 and TRBJ2-7, reads ETGVTQSPTHLIKTRGQQVTLRCSSQSGHNTVSWYQQALGQGPQFIFQYYREEENGRGNFPPRFSGLQFPNYSSELNVNALELDDSALYLCASSGTSGRHDEQYFGPGTRLTVT.

This clone has only a few counts. The rearrangement uses TRBV7-9 and TRBJ1-1; D not resolved. Trimming stripped 3 bases from V and 5 bases from J, with 10 bases between. From germline, CDR1 is SEHNR and CDR2 FQNEAQ (reference sequence). This CDR3 has 13 amino acids. In DNA, the CDR3 is TGTGCCAGCAGCTTGATCGAACAGACTGAAGCTTTCTTT. Residues: CASSLIEQTEAFF.

This chain uses TRBV4-2 with TRBJ2-7; 13 nucleotides align to TRBD2. The CDR3 is 15 residues long. The germline CDR1 and CDR2 sequences are LGHNA and YNFKEQ. V lost 5 bases and J lost 6; bases outside the gene matches: 7. CDR3 DNA sequence: TGTGCCAGCAGCGAACTAGCGGGAGGGTCGGGCGAGCAGTACTTC. Translation: CASSELAGGSGEQYF.

The rearrangement links TRBV2 to TRBJ2-3; 11 positions agree with TRBD2. V was clipped by 4 bases and J by 5 bases; unmatched bases: 5. The CDR3 loop spans 15 amino acids. Germline V gene lookup returns CDR1 SNHLY and CDR2 FYNNEI. The CDR3 protein is CASSGLAGMQDTQYF. CDR3 coding DNA: TGTGCCAGCAGTGGACTAGCGGGAATGCAAGATACGCAGTATTTT.

This clone has only one observation. CDR3 nucleotide sequence: TGTGCCAGCAGCCGCCCGACTGGACTAGCGGGGGCCTACACCGGGGAGCTGTTTTTT. It codes for CASSRPTGLAGAYTGELFF. The chain joins TRBV28 to TRBJ2-2; 13 nucleotides agree with TRBD2. Trimming took 6 bases from V and 3 from J; bases not matched to a gene: 13. In germline, CDR1 is MDHEN, CDR2 SYDVKM. This CDR3 comprises 19 residues. Filled out from reference TRBV28 and TRBJ2-2, the complete variable domain reads DVKVTQSSRYLVKRTGEKVFLECVQDMDHENMFWYRQDPGLGLRLIYFSYDVKMKEKGDIPEGYSVSREKKERFSLILESASTNQTSMYLCASSRPTGLAGAYTGELFFGEGSRLTVL.

The chain combines TRBV11-3 with TRBJ2-2; no firm D call. V lost 3 bases, J lost 3 bases, and 11 bases lay in between. The CDR3 spans 15 residues. In germline, CDR1 is SGHNT, CDR2 YENEEA. CDR3 sequence: CASSFRLTDTGELFF. CDR3 nucleotide sequence: TGTGCCAGCAGCTTCCGCCTTACTGACACCGGGGAGCTGTTTTTT.

The chain uses TRBV9 and TRBJ1-6; D not certain. Germline CDR1 reads SGDLS; CDR2 reads YYNGEE. V was shortened by 1 base and J by 7 bases, with 15 bases between the two germline ends. The length of the CDR3 is 16 residues. DNA of the CDR3: TGTGCCAGCAGCGTAACGGGGAATCAGAGGAATTCACCCCTCCACTTT. Translating gives CASSVTGNQRNSPLHF.

This sequence joins TRBV5-5 and TRBJ2-5; a weak D match, TRBD1 (5 bases). Trimming took off 1 base at V and 4 bases at J, with 8 bases between the two ends. The CDR3 contains 13 residues. Per germline, CDR1 SGHKS and CDR2 YYEKEE (reference sequence). The CDR3 region is CASSLLTVETQYF. The CDR3, as DNA: TGTGCCAGCAGCTTGTTGACAGTAGAGACCCAGTACTTC.